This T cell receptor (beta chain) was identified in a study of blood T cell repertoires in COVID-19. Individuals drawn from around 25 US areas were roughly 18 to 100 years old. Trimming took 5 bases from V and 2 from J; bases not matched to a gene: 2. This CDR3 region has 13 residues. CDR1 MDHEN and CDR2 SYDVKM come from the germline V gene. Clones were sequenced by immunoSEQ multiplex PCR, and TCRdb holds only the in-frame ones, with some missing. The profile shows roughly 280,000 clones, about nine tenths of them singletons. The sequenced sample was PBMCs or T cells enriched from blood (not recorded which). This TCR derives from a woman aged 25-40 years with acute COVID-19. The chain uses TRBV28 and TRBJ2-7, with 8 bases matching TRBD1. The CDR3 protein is CASSTGGTYEQYF. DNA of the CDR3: TGTGCCAGCAGTACAGGGGGAACCTACGAGCAGTACTTC.